The 2 T cell receptor beta chains reported below all come from one sample, sequenced in a study of shared clonotypes between healthy human individuals. CD45RO-negative cells were positively selected for CCR7, leaving out terminally differentiated effector memory CD45RA+ cells. The protocol was immunoSEQ multiplex PCR, while the TCRdb copy is restricted to in-frame clones and leaves out a portion. The sample yields nearly 2 million clones, approximately 94% seen once. The material sequenced was naive CD8+ T cells sorted from blood. These receptors originate from a man aged 18 to 30 in good health.

The rearrangement joins TRBV11-2 to TRBJ2-1; D gene ambiguous. V lost 2 bases and J lost 8, with 4 bases in between. Germline V gene sequence: CDR1 SGHAT, CDR2 FQNNGV. The CDR3 contains 11 residues. The CDR3 DNA follows: TGTGCCAGCAGCTTAATCTATGAGCAGTTCTTC. Amino acids: CASSLIYEQFF.

The chain carries TRBV5-1 and TRBJ2-3; D not resolved. This CDR3 has 14 amino acids. Germline loops: CDR1 SGHRS, CDR2 YFSETQ. Trimming took 3 bases from V and 5 from J, leaving 13 bases between them. The CDR3 spells CASSSMTGRDTQYF. The CDR3 region has the DNA TGCGCCAGCAGCTCGATGACCGGGCGAGATACGCAGTATTTT.